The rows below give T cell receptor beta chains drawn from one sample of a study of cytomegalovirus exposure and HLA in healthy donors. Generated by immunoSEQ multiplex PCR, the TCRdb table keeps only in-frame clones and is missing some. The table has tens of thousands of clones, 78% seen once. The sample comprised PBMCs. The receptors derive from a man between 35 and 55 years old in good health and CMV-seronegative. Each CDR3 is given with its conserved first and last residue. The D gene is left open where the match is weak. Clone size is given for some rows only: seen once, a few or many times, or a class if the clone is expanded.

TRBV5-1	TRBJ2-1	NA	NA	CASSYTYNEQFF	TGCGCCAGCAGCTACACATACAATGAGCAGTTCTTC
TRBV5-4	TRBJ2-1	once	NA	CASSLDGGISYNEQFF	TGTGCCAGCAGCTTGGATGGGGGGATCTCCTACAATGAGCAGTTCTTC
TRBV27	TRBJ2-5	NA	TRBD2	CASSLQAGGTFQETQYF	TGTGCCAGCAGTCTCCAAGCGGGAGGAACCTTCCAAGAGACCCAGTACTTC
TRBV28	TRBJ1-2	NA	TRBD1	CASSLGPSGQHGYTF	TGTGCCAGCAGTTTAGGACCGTCGGGACAGCATGGCTACACCTTC
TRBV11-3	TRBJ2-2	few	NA	CASSLGTWGAAGELFF	TGTGCCAGCAGCTTGGGGACTTGGGGAGCGGCCGGGGAGCTGTTTTTT
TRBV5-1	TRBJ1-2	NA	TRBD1	CASSLGTGGNYGYTF	TGCGCCAGCAGCTTGGGTACAGGGGGAAACTATGGCTACACCTTC
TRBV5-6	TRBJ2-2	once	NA	CASSSTLGSGELFF	TGTGCCAGCAGCTCTACACTAGGGTCCGGGGAGCTGTTTTTT
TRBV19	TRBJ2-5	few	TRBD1	CASSRDRRETQYF	TGTGCCAGTAGTAGGGACAGGCGTGAGACCCAGTACTTC
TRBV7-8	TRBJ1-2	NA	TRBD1	CASSLETGGAGYTF	TGTGCCAGCAGCTTAGAGACAGGGGGCGCGGGCTACACCTTC
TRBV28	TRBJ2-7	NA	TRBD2	CASREIAGGADEQYF	TGTGCCAGCAGAGAAATAGCGGGAGGGGCCGACGAGCAGTACTTC
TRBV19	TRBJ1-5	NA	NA	CASSKKGYNQPQHF	TGTGCCAGTAGTAAGAAGGGGTATAATCAGCCCCAGCATTTT
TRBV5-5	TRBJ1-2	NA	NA	CASSKTGDYNYGYTF	TGTGCCAGCAGCAAAACGGGGGATTATAACTATGGCTACACCTTC
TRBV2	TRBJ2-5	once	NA	CASSEVAEETQYF	TGTGCCAGCAGTGAAGTAGCGGAAGAGACCCAGTACTTC
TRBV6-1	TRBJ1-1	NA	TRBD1	CASSTGTGGITEAFF	TGTGCCAGCAGTACCGGGACAGGGGGCATAACTGAAGCTTTCTTT
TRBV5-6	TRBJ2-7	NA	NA	CASSKIQGSYEQYF	TGTGCCAGCAGCAAAATACAGGGATCCTACGAGCAGTACTTC
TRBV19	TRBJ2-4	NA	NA	CASSTVGGAAKNIQYF	TGTGCCAGTAGTACGGTGGGGGGGGCAGCCAAAAACATTCAGTACTTC
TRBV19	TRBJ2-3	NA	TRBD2	CASQREGLTDTQYF	TGTGCCAGTCAGCGGGAGGGCCTAACAGATACGCAGTATTTT
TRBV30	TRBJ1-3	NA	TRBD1	CAWGTGANTIYF	TGTGCCTGGGGGACAGGGGCAAACACCATATATTTT
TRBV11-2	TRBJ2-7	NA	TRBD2	CASSVIAGGNEQYF	TGTGCCAGCAGCGTAATAGCGGGAGGGAACGAGCAGTACTTC
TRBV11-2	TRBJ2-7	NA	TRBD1	CASSLGDRDYEQYF	TGTGCCAGCAGCTTAGGGGACAGAGACTACGAGCAGTACTTC
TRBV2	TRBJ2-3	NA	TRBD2	CASVAGPTDTQYF	TGTGCCAGCGTAGCGGGCCCCACAGATACGCAGTATTTT
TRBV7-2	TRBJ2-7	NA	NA	CASSLLAYYEQYF	TGTGCCAGCAGCTTATTAGCTTACTACGAGCAGTACTTC
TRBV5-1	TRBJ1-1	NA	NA	CASSLAVGVRTEAFF	TGCGCCAGCAGCTTGGCCGTAGGAGTCCGCACTGAAGCTTTCTTT
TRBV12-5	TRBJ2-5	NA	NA	CASGPGVQETQYF	TGTGCTAGTGGTCCCGGGGTCCAAGAGACCCAGTACTTC
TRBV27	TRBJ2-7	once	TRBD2	CASSFSGRASYGQYF	TGTGCCAGCAGTTTTAGTGGGAGGGCCTCCTACGGGCAGTACTTC
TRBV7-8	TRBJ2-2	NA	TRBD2	CASSLAGGGTGELFF	TGTGCCAGCAGCTTAGCCGGGGGGGGCACCGGGGAGCTGTTTTTT
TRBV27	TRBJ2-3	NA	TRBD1	CASSLLDRVSDTQYF	TGTGCCAGCAGTTTGTTGGACAGGGTGTCAGATACGCAGTATTTT
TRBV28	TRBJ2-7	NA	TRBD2	CASSFRKLAGTYEQYF	TGTGCCAGCAGTTTCCGGAAACTAGCGGGGACCTACGAGCAGTACTTC
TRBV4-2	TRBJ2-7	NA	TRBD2	CASSRLAGTYEQYF	TGTGCCAGCAGCCGACTAGCGGGAACCTACGAGCAGTACTTC
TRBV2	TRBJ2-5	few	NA	CASTEIYWNTQETQYF	TGTGCCAGCACGGAGATATATTGGAATACTCAAGAGACCCAGTACTTC
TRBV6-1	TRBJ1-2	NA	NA	CASREGNRKGYTF	TGTGCCAGCCGAGAAGGCAACAGGAAGGGCTACACCTTC
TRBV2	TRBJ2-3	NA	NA	CASSERAGGTDTQYF	TGTGCCAGCAGTGAAAGGGCAGGGGGCACAGATACGCAGTATTTT
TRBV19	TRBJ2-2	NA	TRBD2	CASSIGTSNGELFF	TGTGCCAGTAGTATCGGGACTAGCAACGGGGAGCTGTTTTTT
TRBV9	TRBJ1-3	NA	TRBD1	CASSVATGRSGNTIYF	TGTGCCAGCAGCGTAGCGACAGGGAGAAGTGGAAACACCATATATTTT
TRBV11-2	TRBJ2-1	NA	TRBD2	CASSHLGLAGGSSYNEQFF	TGTGCCAGCTCCCACCTGGGACTAGCGGGAGGGAGCTCCTACAATGAGCAGTTCTTC
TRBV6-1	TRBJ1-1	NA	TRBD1	CASRPDRDPTEAFF	TGTGCCAGCAGACCCGACAGGGATCCCACTGAAGCTTTCTTT
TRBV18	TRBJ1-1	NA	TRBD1	CASSSDRGGGTEAFF	TGTGCCAGCTCATCCGACAGGGGAGGAGGCACTGAAGCTTTCTTT
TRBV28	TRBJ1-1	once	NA	CASSSPSGGFTEAFF	TGTGCCAGCAGTTCACCCTCGGGGGGTTTCACTGAAGCTTTCTTT
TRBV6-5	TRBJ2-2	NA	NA	CASRNRDSGPGELFF	TGTGCCAGCAGAAACCGGGACTCCGGGCCCGGGGAGCTGTTTTTT
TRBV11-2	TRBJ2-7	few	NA	CASSLHRLTEQYF	TGTGCCAGCAGCTTACACAGGTTAACCGAGCAGTACTTC
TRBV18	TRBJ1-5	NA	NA	CASSLGQISNQPQHF	TGTGCCAGCTCACTAGGACAGATAAGCAATCAGCCCCAGCATTTT
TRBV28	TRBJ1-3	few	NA	CASSKSFSGNTIYF	TGTGCCAGCAGTAAGAGCTTCTCTGGAAACACCATATATTTT
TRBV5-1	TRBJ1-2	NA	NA	CASSLAQPRDYGYTF	TGCGCCAGCAGCCTTGCTCAGCCGAGGGACTATGGCTACACCTTC
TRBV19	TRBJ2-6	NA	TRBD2	CASKLAGEDGANVLTF	TGTGCCAGCAAACTAGCGGGAGAGGATGGGGCCAACGTCCTGACTTTC
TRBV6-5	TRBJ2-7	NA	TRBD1	CASSYSQGQGYEQYF	TGTGCCAGCAGTTACAGTCAAGGACAGGGCTACGAGCAGTACTTC
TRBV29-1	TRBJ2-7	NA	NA	CSVENGAGYEQYF	TGCAGCGTTGAAAACGGGGCGGGGTACGAGCAGTACTTC
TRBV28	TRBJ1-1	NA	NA	CASSLHGGGGGQAFF	TGTGCCAGCAGTTTACACGGGGGGGGCGGGGGCCAAGCTTTCTTT
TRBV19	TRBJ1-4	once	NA	CASSPSNEKLFF	TGTGCCAGTAGTCCGTCGAATGAAAAACTGTTTTTT
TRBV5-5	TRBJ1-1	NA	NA	CASSLVGGRGTEAFF	TGTGCCAGCAGCTTGGTGGGGGGGCGTGGGACTGAAGCTTTCTTT
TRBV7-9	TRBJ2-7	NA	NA	CASSYMPTGDEQYF	TGTGCCAGCAGCTACATGCCTACGGGGGACGAGCAGTACTTC
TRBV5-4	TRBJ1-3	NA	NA	CASSLEQASFGNTIYF	TGTGCCAGCAGCTTGGAACAGGCCTCTTTTGGAAACACCATATATTTT
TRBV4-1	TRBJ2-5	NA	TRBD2	CASSQRQVTGVAGVHHQETQYF	TGCGCCAGCAGCCAAAGACAGGTAACCGGGGTAGCGGGAGTTCACCACCAAGAGACCCAGTACTTC
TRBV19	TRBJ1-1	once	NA	CASSIGANTEAFF	TGTGCCAGTAGTATAGGGGCGAACACTGAAGCTTTCTTT
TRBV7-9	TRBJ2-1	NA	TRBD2	CASSLVAGVGSYNEQFF	TGTGCCAGCAGCTTAGTGGCGGGAGTTGGATCCTACAATGAGCAGTTCTTC
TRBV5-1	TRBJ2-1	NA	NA	CASSSRDLLNEQFF	TGCGCCAGCAGCTCCCGGGACTTACTCAATGAGCAGTTCTTC
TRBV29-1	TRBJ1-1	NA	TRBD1	CSIMGQVNTEAFF	TGCAGCATAATGGGACAGGTGAACACTGAAGCTTTCTTT